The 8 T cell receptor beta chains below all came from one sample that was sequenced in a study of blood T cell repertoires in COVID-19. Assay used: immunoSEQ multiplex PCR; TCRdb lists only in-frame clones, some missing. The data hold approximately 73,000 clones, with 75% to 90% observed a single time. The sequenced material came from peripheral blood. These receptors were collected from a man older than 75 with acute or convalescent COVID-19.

CDR3 DNA sequence: TGTGCCAGCAGCGTAGAAGGTGGGACTCCATACCATGAGCAGTTCTTC. It is translated as CASSVEGGTPYHEQFF. The chain is built from TRBV9 and TRBJ2-1, with D possibly matching TRBD2 (6 bases). The V and J ends lost 0 bases and 8 bases respectively, with 18 bases between them. Germline V gene data show CDR1 as SGDLS and CDR2 as YYNGEE. The CDR3 covers 16 residues.

In DNA form, the CDR3 reads TGTGCCAGTAGTGTCGCAGGGTCCCATGGCTACACCTTC. It encodes CASSVAGSHGYTF. The chain combines TRBV19 with TRBJ1-2; TRBD1 is a possible D gene (5 bases). The ends were cut back, 5 bases at V and 6 bases at J, with 13 bases in the middle. Germline V CDR1 and CDR2: LNHDA, SQIVND (reference sequence). The CDR3 consists of 13 residues. The variable domain in full, with the rest retrieved from reference TRBV19 and TRBJ1-2, is DGGITQSPKYLFRKEGQNVTLSCEQNLNHDAMYWYRQDPGQGLRLIYYSQIVNDFQKGDIAEGYSVSREKKESFPLTVTSAQKNPTAFYLCASSVAGSHGYTFGSGTRLTVV.

The CDR3 DNA sequence: TGCGCCAGCGCAGGTACCATTAGCACAGATACGCAGTATTTT. It is translated as CASAGTISTDTQYF. The chain uses TRBV4-1 and TRBJ2-3; no reliable D call. Germline V lookup: CDR1 MGHRA, CDR2 YSYEKL. The CDR3 loop spans 14 amino acids. V lost 8 bases, J lost 0 bases, and 12 bases lay in between.

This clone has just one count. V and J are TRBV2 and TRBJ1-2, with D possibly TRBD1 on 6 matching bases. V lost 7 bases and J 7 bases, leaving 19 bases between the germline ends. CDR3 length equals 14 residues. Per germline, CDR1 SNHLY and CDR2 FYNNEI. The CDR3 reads CASNSDLTRGGYTF. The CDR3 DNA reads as TGTGCCAGCAACAGCGACCTCACCAGGGGTGGCTACACCTTC.

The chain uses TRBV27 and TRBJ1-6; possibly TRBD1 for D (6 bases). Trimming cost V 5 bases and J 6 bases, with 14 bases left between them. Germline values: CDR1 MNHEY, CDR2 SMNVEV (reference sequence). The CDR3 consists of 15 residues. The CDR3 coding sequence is TGTGCCAGCAGTCCCTGGACAGTGGGTAATTCACCCCTCCACTTT. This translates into CASSPWTVGNSPLHF.

DNA of the CDR3: TGTGCCTGGAGCCGAAATGGACAACAAGCTTTCTTT. It encodes CAWSRNGQQAFF. This chain joins TRBV30 and TRBJ1-1; weak D call: TRBD1 (5 bases). Germline V gene lookup returns CDR1 GTSNPN and CDR2 SVGIG (reference sequence). The CDR3 runs to 12 residues. V was pared by 3 bases and J by 9 bases, with 14 bases between.

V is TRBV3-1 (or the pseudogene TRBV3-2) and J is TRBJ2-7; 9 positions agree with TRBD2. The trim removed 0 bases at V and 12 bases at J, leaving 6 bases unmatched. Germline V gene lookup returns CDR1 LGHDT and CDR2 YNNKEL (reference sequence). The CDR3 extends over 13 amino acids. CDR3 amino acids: CASSQEIAGALYF. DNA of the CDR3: TGTGCCAGCAGCCAAGAAATAGCGGGAGCTCTGTACTTC.

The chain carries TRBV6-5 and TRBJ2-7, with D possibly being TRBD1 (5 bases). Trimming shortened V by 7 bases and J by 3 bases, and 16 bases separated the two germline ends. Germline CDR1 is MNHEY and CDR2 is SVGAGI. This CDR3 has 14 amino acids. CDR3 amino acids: CASNSDSVIYEQYF. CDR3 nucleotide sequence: TGTGCCAGCAATTCAGACAGCGTTATCTACGAGCAGTACTTC.